Listed below are T cell receptor beta chains from one sample, sequenced in a study of metastatic and nonmetastatic thyroid tumors. TCRdb called clones again from the PCR reads with MiXCR. The sample includes tens of thousands of clones, approximately 14% seen only once; the top ten take about 6.5%. Sample: blood. The receptors here all came from a male donor with papillary thyroid cancer or a benign thyroid nodule (not recorded which). Some clones in this sample may be carry-over from other donors' samples. Both conserved end residues are part of each CDR3. A D gene is named only where the DNA matches it firmly. The size field is filled for only some rows; it gives once, few, many or a size class.

D	V	J	size	CDR3	DNA
NA	TRBV24-1	TRBJ1-1	many	CATSDTGTPEAFF	TGTGCCACCAGTGATACAGGGACACCTGAAGCTTTCTTT
NA	TRBV30	TRBJ1-6	many	CAWKLGGSPLHF	TGTGCCTGGAAACTAGGAGGTTCACCCCTCCACTTT
TRBD2	TRBV14	TRBJ2-5	many	CASSQDSRTSVQETQYF	TGTGCCAGCAGCCAAGATTCTCGGACTAGCGTACAAGAGACCCAGTACTTC
NA	TRBV5-1	TRBJ2-3	NA	CASSSVVQRTSTDTQYF	TGCGCCAGCAGCTCCGTGGTTCAGCGGACTAGCACAGATACGCAGTATTTT
TRBD1	TRBV6-1	TRBJ1-6	many	CASSRDREASPLHF	TGTGCCAGCAGCCGGGACAGGGAAGCTTCACCCCTCCACTTT
TRBD2	TRBV6-5	TRBJ2-3	many	CASSPRLAAPNRADTQYF	TGTGCCAGCAGTCCCCGACTAGCGGCTCCAAATCGGGCAGATACGCAGTATTTT
TRBD2	TRBV20-1	TRBJ2-2	NA	CSARDLSGSTGELFF	TGCAGTGCTAGAGATTTGAGCGGGAGTACCGGGGAGCTGTTTTTT
NA	TRBV28	TRBJ1-2	many	CASNLGGLYGYTF	TGTGCCAGCAACTTAGGGGGACTGTATGGCTACACCTTC
NA	TRBV11-2	TRBJ1-3	many	CASSLLLGTGNTIYF	TGTGCCAGCAGCCTGCTTCTGGGAACTGGAAACACCATATATTTT
NA	TRBV27	TRBJ2-7	few	CASSLGELGEQYF	TGTGCCAGCAGTCTGGGGGAATTGGGCGAGCAGTACTTC
TRBD1	TRBV19	TRBJ2-5	many	CASSQGIQETQYF	TGTGCCAGTTCACAGGGGATTCAAGAGACCCAGTACTTC
TRBD1	TRBV7-2	TRBJ2-7	many	CASSLGRGYEQYF	TGTGCCAGCAGCTTAGGCAGGGGGTACGAGCAGTACTTC
TRBD1	TRBV6-1	TRBJ1-5	few	CASIGTGVQPQHF	TGTGCCAGCATCGGTACAGGGGTACAGCCCCAGCATTTT
NA	TRBV11-1	TRBJ1-3	many	CASSPRMGHSGNTIYF	TGTGCCAGCAGCCCTAGAATGGGGCACTCTGGAAACACCATATATTTT
TRBD2	TRBV7-2	TRBJ2-3	many	CASSLGLAGGGADTQYF	TGTGCCAGCAGCTTGGGACTAGCGGGAGGGGGTGCAGATACGCAGTATTTT
TRBD1	TRBV12-3/TRBV12-4	TRBJ1-1	few	CASRTRTGGGEAFF	TGTGCCAGCAGAACCCGGACAGGGGGCGGTGAAGCTTTCTTT
NA	TRBV27	TRBJ2-1	many	CASKNWVDEQFF	TGTGCCAGCAAGAACTGGGTGGATGAGCAGTTCTTC
NA	TRBV29-1	TRBJ1-2	NA	CSVYSEVGYGYTF	TGCAGCGTTTACTCTGAGGTGGGGTATGGCTACACCTTC
TRBD2	TRBV3-1	TRBJ2-7	many	CASSLRTSGSAYEQYF	TGTGCCAGCAGCCTACGGACTAGCGGGAGTGCCTACGAGCAGTACTTC